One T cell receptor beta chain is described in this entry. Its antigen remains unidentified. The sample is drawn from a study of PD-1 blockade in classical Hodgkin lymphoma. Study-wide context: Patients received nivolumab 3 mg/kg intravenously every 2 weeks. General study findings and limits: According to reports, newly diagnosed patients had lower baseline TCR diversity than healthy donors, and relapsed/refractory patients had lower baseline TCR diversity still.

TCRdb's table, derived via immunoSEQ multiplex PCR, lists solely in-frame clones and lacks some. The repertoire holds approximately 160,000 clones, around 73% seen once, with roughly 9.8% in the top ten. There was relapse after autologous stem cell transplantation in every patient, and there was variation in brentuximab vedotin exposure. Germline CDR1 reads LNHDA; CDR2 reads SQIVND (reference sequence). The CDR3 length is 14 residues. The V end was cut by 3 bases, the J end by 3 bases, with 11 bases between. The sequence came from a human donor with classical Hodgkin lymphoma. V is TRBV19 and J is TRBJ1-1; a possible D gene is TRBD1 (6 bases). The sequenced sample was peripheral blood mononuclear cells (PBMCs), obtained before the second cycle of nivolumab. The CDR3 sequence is CASSISRGYTEAFF. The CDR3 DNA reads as TGTGCCAGTAGTATTAGCAGGGGTTACACTGAAGCTTTCTTT.